A selection of T cell receptor beta chains follows, all from one sample in a study of cytomegalovirus exposure and HLA in healthy donors. Generated by immunoSEQ multiplex PCR, the TCRdb table keeps only in-frame clones and is missing some. There are 100,000 to 150,000 clones in the sample; under 85% occur only once, and about 13% lies in the top ten. The sample taken for sequencing was PBMCs. Receptors originate from a woman aged 40 to 55 in good health and CMV-seropositive. The CDR3 runs from the conserved cysteine through the conserved F or W. The D gene is left open where the match is weak. Where a row states a size, it is once, few, many or the class of an expanded clone; other rows omit it.

J,V,size,D,DNA,CDR3
TRBJ1-5,TRBV6-1,few,NA,TGTGCCAGCAGTGATGGCCAAGTCAATCAGCCCCAGCATTTT,CASSDGQVNQPQHF
TRBJ1-1,TRBV30,NA,NA,TGTGCCTGGATTTACCGGACAAAGATAAACATGAACACTGAAGCTTTCTTT,CAWIYRTKINMNTEAFF
TRBJ1-4,TRBV11-2,NA,TRBD1,TGTGCCAGCAGCTTAGGGACAGGGCGAGAAAAACTGTTTTTT,CASSLGTGREKLFF
TRBJ2-7,TRBV10-2,few,NA,TGCGCCAGCAGTGCCGGGACTGGAACCTACGAGCAGTACTTC,CASSAGTGTYEQYF
TRBJ1-1,TRBV20-1,NA,NA,TGCAGTGCCAGGGACACTGAAGCTTTCTTT,CSARDTEAFF
TRBJ1-1,TRBV11-3,few,NA,TGTGCCAGCAGCAAAGGGGTGAACACTGAAGCTTTCTTT,CASSKGVNTEAFF
TRBJ2-2,TRBV10-2,NA,TRBD1,TGCGCCAGCAGGGGACAGGGGAACACCGGGGAGCTGTTTTTT,CASRGQGNTGELFF
TRBJ1-4,TRBV4-1,NA,NA,TGCGCCAGCAGCCAAGTGGTACAGAATGAAAAACTGTTTTTT,CASSQVVQNEKLFF
TRBJ2-7,TRBV6-5,few,NA,TGTGCCAGCAGTACTGGATCAGGGGTCTACTTC,CASSTGSGVYF
TRBJ2-7,TRBV7-3,few,TRBD2,TGTGCCAGCAGCTTACTAGCGGACTACGAGCAGTACTTC,CASSLLADYEQYF
TRBJ1-5,TRBV6-1,NA,NA,TGTGCCAGCAGAAAACAGGGAGGGGGGCAGCCCCAGCATTTT,CASRKQGGGQPQHF
TRBJ2-1,TRBV30,NA,NA,TGTGCCTGGTCCCCGGAGAGCTCCTACAATGAGCAGTTCTTC,CAWSPESSYNEQFF
TRBJ2-1,TRBV19,NA,TRBD2,TGTGCCAGTAGTATCGGGACTAGCGGACACAATGAGCAGTTCTTC,CASSIGTSGHNEQFF
TRBJ1-3,TRBV25-1,NA,NA,TGTGCCAGCAGTGAATTAGGGACACGGTCTGGAAACACCATATATTTT,CASSELGTRSGNTIYF
TRBJ2-7,TRBV6-5,NA,TRBD2,TGTGCCAGTGGACTAGCGGGCCACGAGCAGTACTTC,CASGLAGHEQYF
TRBJ1-1,TRBV5-5,NA,TRBD1,TGTGCCAGCAGCTTTGAGGGACAGCCAGGGAACACTGAAGCTTTCTTT,CASSFEGQPGNTEAFF
TRBJ1-2,TRBV29-1,NA,NA,TGCAGCGTTTACAGCCACTATGGCTACACCTTC,CSVYSHYGYTF
TRBJ2-3,TRBV28,NA,NA,TGTGCCAGCAACCCAGGCGGGAGCACAGATACGCAGTATTTT,CASNPGGSTDTQYF
TRBJ1-4,TRBV9,NA,NA,TGTGCCAGCAGCTCCTATGGGGGCGATGAAAAACTGTTTTTT,CASSSYGGDEKLFF
TRBJ1-5,TRBV19,NA,NA,TGTGCCAGTAGTATGGTGTCTACAGTTCAGCCCCAGCATTTT,CASSMVSTVQPQHF
TRBJ2-3,TRBV7-2,once,TRBD2,TGTGCCAGCAGCGCTAGCGGGGTGAGCACAGATACGCAGTATTTT,CASSASGVSTDTQYF
TRBJ2-7,TRBV7-9,once,TRBD2,TGTGCCAGCAGCTCTAGCGGGAGGTACGAGCAGTACTTC,CASSSSGRYEQYF
TRBJ1-1,TRBV6-4,NA,TRBD1,TGTGCCAGCAGTGCCAGACAGGGGGCGCGGACTGAAGCTTTCTTT,CASSARQGARTEAFF
TRBJ2-7,TRBV5-1,NA,TRBD2,TGCGCCAGCAGCTCCACTAGCGGGAGGGCCGGGGAGCAGTACTTC,CASSSTSGRAGEQYF
TRBJ2-1,TRBV6-1,NA,TRBD2,TGTGCCAGCATAATAGCGGGAGTAGCGAGTGAGCAGTTCTTC,CASIIAGVASEQFF
TRBJ1-1,TRBV5-3,NA,TRBD1,TGTGCCAGAAGGACAGGGGCGCGAAATACTGAAGCTTTCTTT,CARRTGARNTEAFF
TRBJ1-2,TRBV6-6,NA,TRBD1,TGTGCCAGCGGGGACAGCCCCCAGCGGGGCTACACCTTC,CASGDSPQRGYTF
TRBJ2-3,TRBV29-1,NA,NA,TGCAGCGTTGAAAACCCAGGGTCGTTCTCAGATACGCAGTATTTT,CSVENPGSFSDTQYF
TRBJ2-7,TRBV11-2,once,NA,TGTGCCAGCAGCTTATCAGGGCCCGATGCCTACGAGCAGTACTTC,CASSLSGPDAYEQYF
TRBJ2-3,TRBV2,NA,TRBD2,TGTGCCAGCAGTGCTAGCGGGAGAGGAGATACGCAGTATTTT,CASSASGRGDTQYF
TRBJ2-7,TRBV9,NA,TRBD2,TGTGCCAGCAGCCGGCTAGCGGGAGGGTCCTACGAGCAGTACTTC,CASSRLAGGSYEQYF
TRBJ2-3,TRBV5-1,NA,TRBD2,TGCGCCAGCAGCTTGGGGGAGGGCCAAGATACGCAGTATTTT,CASSLGEGQDTQYF
TRBJ1-4,TRBV16,few,NA,TGTGCCAGCAGCCAATTGGGGACTTCGGATGAAAAACTGTTTTTT,CASSQLGTSDEKLFF
TRBJ1-2,TRBV9,NA,NA,TGTGCCAGCAGCGTAGCCCTTCTAGGCTATGGCTACACCTTC,CASSVALLGYGYTF
TRBJ2-6,TRBV28,NA,TRBD2,TGTGCCAGCAGTGCCCACGCGGGGGATAGCTCTGGGGCCAACGTCCTGACTTTC,CASSAHAGDSSGANVLTF
TRBJ1-4,TRBV5-1,NA,NA,TGCGCCAGCAGCTTGGCGGGGGATGGGGACGAAAAACTGTTTTTT,CASSLAGDGDEKLFF
TRBJ2-1,TRBV6-5,NA,NA,TGTGCCAGCAGCGGAGCGAGACCTTCGAATGAGCAGTTCTTC,CASSGARPSNEQFF
TRBJ2-1,TRBV30,NA,TRBD2,TGTGCCTGGTATAGAAGACTAGCGGGATACAATGAGCAGTTCTTC,CAWYRRLAGYNEQFF
TRBJ2-1,TRBV9,NA,TRBD2,TGTGCCAGCAGCCAGGAGGGGGGACTAGCGGGAGGGATTCTCTACAATGAGCAGTTCTTC,CASSQEGGLAGGILYNEQFF
TRBJ1-1,TRBV9,NA,NA,TGTGCCAGCAGCGTCCAATGGAGGGACACTGAAGCTTTCTTT,CASSVQWRDTEAFF
TRBJ2-2,TRBV19,NA,TRBD1,TGTGCCAGCGAAGTTAACAGGGGCGAAAGGGAGCTGTTTTTT,CASEVNRGERELFF
TRBJ1-5,TRBV19,NA,NA,TGTGCCAGTAGTATAGAGGGGCAGGGGTTAGTGTTGCAGCCCCAGCATTTT,CASSIEGQGLVLQPQHF